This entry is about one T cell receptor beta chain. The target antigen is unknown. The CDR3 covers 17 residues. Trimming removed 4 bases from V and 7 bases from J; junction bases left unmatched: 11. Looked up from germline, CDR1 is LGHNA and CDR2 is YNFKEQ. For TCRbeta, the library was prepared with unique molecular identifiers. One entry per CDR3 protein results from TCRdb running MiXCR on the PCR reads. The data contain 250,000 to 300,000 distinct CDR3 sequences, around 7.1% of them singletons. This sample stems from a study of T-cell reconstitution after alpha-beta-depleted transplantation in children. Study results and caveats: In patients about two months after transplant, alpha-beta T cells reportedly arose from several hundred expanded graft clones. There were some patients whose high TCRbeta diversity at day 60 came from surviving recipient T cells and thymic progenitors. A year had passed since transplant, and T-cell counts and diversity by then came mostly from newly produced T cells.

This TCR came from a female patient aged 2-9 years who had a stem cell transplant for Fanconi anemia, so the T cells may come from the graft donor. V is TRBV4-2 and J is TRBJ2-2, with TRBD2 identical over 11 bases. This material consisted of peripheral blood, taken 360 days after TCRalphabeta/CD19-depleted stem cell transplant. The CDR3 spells CASSLLAGGPINGELFF. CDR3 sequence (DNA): TGTGCCAGCAGCCTTTTAGCGGGGGGGCCCATAAACGGGGAGCTGTTTTTT.